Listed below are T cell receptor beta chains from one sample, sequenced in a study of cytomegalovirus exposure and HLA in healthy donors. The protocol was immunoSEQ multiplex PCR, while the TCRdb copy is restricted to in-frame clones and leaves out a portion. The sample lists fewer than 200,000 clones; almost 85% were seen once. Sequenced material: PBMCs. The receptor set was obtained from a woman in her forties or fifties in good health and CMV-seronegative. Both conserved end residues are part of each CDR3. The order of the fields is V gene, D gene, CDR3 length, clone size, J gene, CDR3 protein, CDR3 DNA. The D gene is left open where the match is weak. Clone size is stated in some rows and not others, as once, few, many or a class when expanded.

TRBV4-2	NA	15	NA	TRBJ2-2	CASSPLQTNTGELFF	TGTGCCAGCAGCCCTCTACAGACGAACACCGGGGAGCTGTTTTTT
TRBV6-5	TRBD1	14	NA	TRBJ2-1	CASSVGQGGDEQFF	TGTGCCAGCAGTGTGGGACAGGGGGGCGATGAGCAGTTCTTC
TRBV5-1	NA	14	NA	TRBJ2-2	CASSLGSGSGELFF	TGCGCCAGCAGCTTGGGCTCAGGGTCCGGGGAGCTGTTTTTT
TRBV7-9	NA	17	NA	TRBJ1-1	CASSPSAGDNMNTEAFF	TGTGCCAGCAGCCCCAGCGCGGGGGATAACATGAACACTGAAGCTTTCTTT
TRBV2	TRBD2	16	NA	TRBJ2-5	CASSGSGGSWGDTQYF	TGTGCCAGCAGTGGTAGCGGGGGCTCCTGGGGGGATACCCAGTACTTC
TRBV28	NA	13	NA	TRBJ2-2	CASSFQGTGELFF	TGTGCCAGCAGTTTCCAGGGAACCGGGGAGCTGTTTTTT
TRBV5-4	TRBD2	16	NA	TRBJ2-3	CASSFLAGGTPGTQYF	TGTGCCAGCAGCTTCCTAGCCGGGGGGACTCCAGGTACGCAGTATTTT
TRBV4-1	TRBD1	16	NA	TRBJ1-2	CASSHAPATGNYGYTF	TGCGCCAGCAGCCACGCCCCCGCGACAGGGAACTATGGCTACACCTTC
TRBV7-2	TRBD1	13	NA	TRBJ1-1	CASRNDRARGAFF	TGTGCCAGCAGGAATGACAGGGCCAGAGGGGCTTTCTTT
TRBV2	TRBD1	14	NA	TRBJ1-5	CASSGQGAGQPQHF	TGTGCCAGCAGCGGACAGGGGGCTGGTCAGCCCCAGCATTTT
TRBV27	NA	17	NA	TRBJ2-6	CASSPQTGRSGANVLTF	TGTGCCAGCAGCCCACAAACAGGACGCTCTGGGGCCAACGTCCTGACTTTC
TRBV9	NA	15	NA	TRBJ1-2	CASSPRTEWGYGYTF	TGTGCCAGCAGCCCCCGGACAGAATGGGGCTATGGCTACACCTTC
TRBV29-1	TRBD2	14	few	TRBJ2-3	CSVEVRAGAGTQYF	TGCAGCGTTGAAGTCAGGGCGGGAGCGGGGACGCAGTATTTT
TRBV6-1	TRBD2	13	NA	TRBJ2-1	CASTIAGEDEQFF	TGTGCCAGCACCATAGCGGGAGAGGATGAGCAGTTCTTC
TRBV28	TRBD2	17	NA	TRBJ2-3	CASSLSSSGASTDAQYF	TGTGCCAGCAGTTTATCGTCTAGCGGGGCGAGCACAGATGCGCAGTATTTT
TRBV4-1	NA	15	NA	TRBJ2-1	CASSPAARPYNEQFF	TGCGCCAGCAGTCCCGCGGCTCGACCTTACAATGAGCAGTTCTTC
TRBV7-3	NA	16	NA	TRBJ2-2	CASSISYGGGTGELFF	TGTGCCAGCAGCATCTCCTACGGGGGAGGCACCGGGGAGCTGTTTTTT
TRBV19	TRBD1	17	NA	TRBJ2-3	CASSRRGRTGTGDTQYF	TGTGCCAGTAGTCGCCGAGGAAGGACAGGGACGGGAGATACGCAGTATTTT
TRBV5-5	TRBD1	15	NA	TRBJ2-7	CASSLRQGVDYEQYF	TGTGCCAGCAGCTTGCGGCAGGGGGTCGACTACGAGCAGTACTTC
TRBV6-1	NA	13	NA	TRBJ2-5	CASSEQGWETQYF	TGTGCCAGCAGTGAGCAGGGGTGGGAGACCCAGTACTTC
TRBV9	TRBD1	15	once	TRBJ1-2	CASSVGSGGDYGYTF	TGTGCCAGCAGCGTAGGGTCAGGGGGCGATTATGGCTACACCTTC
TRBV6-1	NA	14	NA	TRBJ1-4	CASTERGTNEKLFF	TGTGCCAGCACCGAAAGGGGAACAAATGAAAAACTGTTTTTT
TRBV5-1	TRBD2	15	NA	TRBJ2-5	CASSPLAGGGETQYF	TGCGCCAGCAGCCCATTAGCGGGAGGGGGAGAGACCCAGTACTTC
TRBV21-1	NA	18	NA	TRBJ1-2	CASSSRDRSGVLEYGYTF	TGTGCCAGCAGTTCCCGGGACAGGAGTGGGGTATTGGAGTATGGCTACACCTTC
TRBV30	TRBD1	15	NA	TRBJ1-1	CAWDRGGQGVTEAFF	TGTGCCTGGGACAGAGGGGGACAGGGCGTCACTGAAGCTTTCTTT
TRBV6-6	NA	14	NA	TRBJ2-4	CASSTERTLNIQYF	TGTGCCAGCAGTACCGAAAGGACTTTAAACATTCAGTACTTC
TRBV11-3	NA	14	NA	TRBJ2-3	CASSLDPGTDTQYF	TGTGCCAGCAGCTTAGATCCCGGGACAGATACGCAGTATTTT
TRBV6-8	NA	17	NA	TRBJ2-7	CASSYSRARINDYEQYF	TGTGCCAGCAGTTACTCGAGGGCTCGGATCAACGACTACGAGCAGTACTTC
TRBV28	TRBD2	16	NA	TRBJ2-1	CASRRTSGRALGEQFF	TGTGCCAGCAGAAGGACTAGCGGGAGGGCCTTGGGGGAGCAGTTCTTC
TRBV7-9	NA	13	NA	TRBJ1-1	CASSLSVVTEAFF	TGTGCCAGCAGCCTTTCAGTGGTCACTGAAGCTTTCTTT
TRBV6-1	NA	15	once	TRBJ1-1	CASSSNRIMNTEAFF	TGTGCCAGCAGCTCGAACAGGATTATGAACACTGAAGCTTTCTTT
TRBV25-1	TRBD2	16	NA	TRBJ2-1	CASSMRLAGSYNEQFF	TGTGCCAGCAGTATGAGACTAGCGGGCTCCTACAATGAGCAGTTCTTC
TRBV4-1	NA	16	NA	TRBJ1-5	CASSRSPLEGYQPQHF	TGCGCCAGCAGCCGAAGCCCCTTGGAGGGTTATCAGCCCCAGCATTTT
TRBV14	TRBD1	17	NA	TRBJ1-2	CASSQGSGTGFFQGYTF	TGTGCCAGCAGCCAAGGTTCCGGGACAGGGTTTTTCCAGGGCTACACCTTC
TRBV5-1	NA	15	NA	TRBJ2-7	CASSTRGGGPYEQYF	TGCGCCAGCAGCACCCGGGGAGGGGGTCCCTACGAGCAGTACTTC
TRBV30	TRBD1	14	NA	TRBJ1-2	CAWSGRDRTYGYTF	TGTGCCTGGAGTGGCCGGGACAGGACCTATGGCTACACCTTC
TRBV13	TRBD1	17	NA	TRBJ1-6	CASSLGSGGTYNSPLHF	TGTGCCAGCAGCTTAGGTTCAGGGGGAACCTATAATTCACCCCTCCACTTT
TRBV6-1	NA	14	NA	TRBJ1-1	CASMEVRMNTEAFF	TGTGCCAGCATGGAGGTGAGGATGAACACTGAAGCTTTCTTT
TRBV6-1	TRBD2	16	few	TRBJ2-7	CASSEVVTSGLYEQYF	TGTGCCAGCAGTGAAGTGGTGACTAGCGGTCTATACGAGCAGTACTTC
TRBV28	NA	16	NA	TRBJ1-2	CASSLGGADLNYGYTF	TGCGCCAGCAGTTTAGGGGGGGCAGACCTTAACTATGGCTACACCTTC
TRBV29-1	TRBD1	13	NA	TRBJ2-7	CSVERTGDSEQYF	TGCAGCGTTGAGAGGACAGGGGACTCCGAGCAGTACTTC
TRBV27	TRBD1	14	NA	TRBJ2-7	CASSAGQAYYEQYF	TGTGCCAGCAGTGCCGGACAGGCTTACTACGAGCAGTACTTC
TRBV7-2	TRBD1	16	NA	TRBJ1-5	CASSFYSGTGGKPQHF	TGTGCCAGCAGCTTTTACTCCGGGACAGGGGGAAAGCCCCAGCATTTT
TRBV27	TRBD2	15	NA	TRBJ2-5	CASSLGGGPQETQYF	TGTGCCAGCAGTTTAGGGGGGGGTCCCCAAGAGACCCAGTACTTC
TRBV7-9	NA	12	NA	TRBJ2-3	CASSVTLDTQYF	TGTGCCAGCAGCGTGACTCTGGATACGCAGTATTTT
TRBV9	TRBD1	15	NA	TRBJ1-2	CASSETGGASYGYTF	TGTGCCAGCAGCGAGACAGGGGGCGCTTCCTATGGCTACACCTTC
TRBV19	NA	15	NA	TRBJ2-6	CASSTTGSGANVLTF	TGTGCCAGTAGTACCACTGGCTCTGGGGCCAACGTCCTGACTTTC
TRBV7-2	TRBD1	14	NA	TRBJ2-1	CASSFTGGINEQFF	TGTGCCAGCAGCTTCACAGGGGGCATCAATGAGCAGTTCTTC
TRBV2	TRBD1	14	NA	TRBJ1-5	CASGRGQGYQPQHF	TGTGCCAGCGGCCGGGGACAGGGTTATCAGCCCCAGCATTTT
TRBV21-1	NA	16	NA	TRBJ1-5	CASSPRGQGAGQPQHF	TGTGCCAGCAGCCCCAGAGGACAGGGGGCTGGCCAGCCCCAGCATTTT